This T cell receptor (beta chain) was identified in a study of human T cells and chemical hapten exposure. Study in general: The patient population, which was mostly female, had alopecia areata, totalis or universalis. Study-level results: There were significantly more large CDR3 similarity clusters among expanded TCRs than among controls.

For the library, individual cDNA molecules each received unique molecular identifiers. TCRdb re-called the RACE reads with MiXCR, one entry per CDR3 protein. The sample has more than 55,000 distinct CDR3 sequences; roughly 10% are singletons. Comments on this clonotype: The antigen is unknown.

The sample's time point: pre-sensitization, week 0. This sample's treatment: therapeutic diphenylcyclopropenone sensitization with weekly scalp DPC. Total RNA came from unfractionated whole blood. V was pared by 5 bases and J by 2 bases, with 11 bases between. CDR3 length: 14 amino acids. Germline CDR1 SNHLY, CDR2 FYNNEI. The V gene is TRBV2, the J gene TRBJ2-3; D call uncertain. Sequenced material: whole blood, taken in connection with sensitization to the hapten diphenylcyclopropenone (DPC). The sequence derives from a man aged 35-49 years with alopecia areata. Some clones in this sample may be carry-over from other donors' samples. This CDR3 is CASSLDEPTDTQYF. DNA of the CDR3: TGTGCCAGCAGTCTAGACGAGCCCACAGATACGCAGTATTTT.